These 27 T cell receptor beta chains were sequenced from one sample in a study of control samples from healthy donors and cancer patients. Only in-frame clones appear in the TCRdb table, and some are missing; sequencing was by immunoSEQ multiplex PCR. The table has about 150,000 clones, roughly 94% seen once; the top ten hold about 14%. Sequencing used PBMCs. These TCRs come from a man in his sixties with colorectal cancer.

The chain joins TRBV2 to TRBJ2-7, with D possibly matching TRBD1 (6 bases). This CDR3 has 13 amino acids. CDR1 and CDR2 (germline): SNHLY, FYNNEI. V was trimmed by 4 bases and J by 0 bases, leaving 7 bases between them. The CDR3: CASSVTGSYEQYF. Written as DNA, the CDR3 is TGTGCCAGCAGTGTGACAGGCTCCTACGAGCAGTACTTC.

This chain joins TRBV27 and TRBJ2-1, with D possibly TRBD2 on 7 matching bases. The CDR3 has 14 residues. Deletions cut 7 bases from V and 4 bases from J, with 14 bases between. The germline V gene encodes CDR1 MNHEY and CDR2 SMNVEV (reference sequence). CDR3 sequence: CASKLGGQYNEQFF. The CDR3, as DNA: TGTGCCAGCAAACTGGGGGGGCAGTACAATGAGCAGTTCTTC.

V and J are TRBV18 and TRBJ2-7; 8 bases are a match to TRBD2. The CDR3 runs 14 residues. V gave up 4 bases and J gave up 7 bases; unmatched junction bases: 9. Germline-derived CDR1 and CDR2 are KGHSH and LQKENI. The CDR3 nucleotides are TGTGCCAGCTCACGCCGGGAGGGTATCGGGGAGCAGTACTTC. Its protein is CASSRREGIGEQYF.

The V and J genes are TRBV10-3 and TRBJ2-3; 10 bases are shared with TRBD1. Germline CDR1 reads ENHRY; CDR2 reads SYGVKD. CDR3 length: 18 residues. V was pared by 2 bases and J by 2 bases, with 10 bases of the junction left unmatched. The CDR3 reads CAISELQLGTGVTDTQYF. CDR3 DNA sequence: TGTGCCATCAGTGAGCTTCAACTCGGGACAGGGGTCACAGATACGCAGTATTTT.

This chain links TRBV11-2 with TRBJ2-1, with 7 bases matching TRBD1. The CDR3 has 17 residues. The germline gives CDR1 SGHAT, CDR2 FQNNGV. V lost 0 bases and J lost 7; bases outside the gene matches: 12. CDR3 sequence reads: CASSLDLAEGARNEQFF. The CDR3, as DNA: TGTGCCAGCAGCTTAGATCTGGCAGAGGGGGCTAGGAATGAGCAGTTCTTC.

The chain employs TRBV12-3 or TRBV12-4 and TRBJ2-5; D might be TRBD1 or TRBD2, each matching 5 bases. The CDR3 has 13 residues. V lost 6 bases to trimming and J lost 2 bases, with 10 bases between them. Here the CDR3 DNA reads TGTGCCAGCAGGCCAGGGAGACAAGAGACCCAGTACTTC. Translation gives CASRPGRQETQYF.

This clone has just a few counts. The chain carries TRBV7-9 and TRBJ1-4, with D uncertain. Germline V CDR1 and CDR2: SEHNR, FQNEAQ (reference sequence). The CDR3 sequence is 15 residues long. Trimming removed 1 base at V and 4 bases at J, with 10 bases between. CDR3 in DNA: TGTGCCAGCAGCTTAGAGGATCTGATTAATGAAAAACTGTTTTTT. Translated, it gives CASSLEDLINEKLFF.

The chain combines TRBV6-2 or TRBV6-3 with TRBJ2-7; the D call may be TRBD1 or TRBD2 (5 bases each). CDR1 and CDR2 (germline): MNHEY, SVGEGT. The CDR3 sequence is 15 residues long. V was cut by 4 bases and J by 2 bases, with 15 bases left in between. The CDR3 loop reads CASSSPQRGAYEQYF. The CDR3 region has the DNA TGTGCCAGCAGTTCCCCCCAGAGGGGCGCCTACGAGCAGTACTTC.

The V and J genes are TRBV18 and TRBJ1-4; TRBD1 agrees at 8 bases. Germline V gene sequence: CDR1 KGHSH, CDR2 LQKENI. The CDR3 runs to 13 residues. J lost 11 bases, V lost 5 bases, and 7 bases had no gene match. As DNA, the CDR3 is TGTGCCAGCTCAGGACAGGGAGTGATGAAACTGTTTTTT. Protein product: CASSGQGVMKLFF. Complete variable domain (other parts from reference TRBV18 and TRBJ1-4): NAGVMQNPRHLVRRRGQEARLRCSPMKGHSHVYWYRQLPEEGLKFMVYLQKENIIDESGMPKERFSAEFPKEGPSILRIQQVVRGDSAAYFCASSGQGVMKLFFGSGTQLSVL.

The chain employs TRBV19 and TRBJ1-5, with D uncertain. V was shortened by 0 bases and J by 1 base, with 7 bases between the two germline ends. Per the germline V gene, CDR1 is LNHDA and CDR2 is SQIVND (reference sequence). The CDR3 contains 15 residues. The CDR3 loop is CASSIDQASNQPQHF. CDR3 nucleotide sequence: TGTGCCAGTAGTATAGATCAAGCGAGCAATCAGCCCCAGCATTTT.

The CDR3 DNA follows: TGTGCCAGCAGTGACGGACAGGCTGTCGGCTACACCTTC. It codes for CASSDGQAVGYTF. The rearrangement uses TRBV2 and TRBJ1-2; 7 bases align to TRBD1. With V trimmed by 3 bases and J by 8 bases, 6 bases remained unmatched. Germline assignment: CDR1 SNHLY and CDR2 FYNNEI. This CDR3 is 13 amino acids long.

The V call is TRBV6-5, the J call TRBJ2-7; 7 bases fit TRBD1. J gave up 0 bases and V 8 bases, and 7 bases lay outside the gene matches. Per germline, CDR1 MNHEY and CDR2 SVGAGI. This CDR3 comprises 14 residues. In DNA, the CDR3 is TGTGCCAGCCGTCCAGGGGGAAGCTCCTACGAGCAGTACTTC. It is translated as CASRPGGSSYEQYF.

The chain joins TRBV7-8 to TRBJ1-6; 9 bases are shared with TRBD1. CDR3 length: 15 residues. Germline loops: CDR1 SGHVS, CDR2 FQNEAQ. Trimming at V came to 1 base and at J to 6 bases, leaving 1 base not matched to a gene. CDR3 in DNA: TGTGCCAGCAGCTTAGTGGGACAGGGTAATTCACCCCTCCACTTT. It yields the protein CASSLVGQGNSPLHF.

The rearrangement joins TRBV19 to TRBJ2-3; 8 bases are a match to TRBD2. With V trimmed by 6 bases and J by 4 bases, 6 bases remained unmatched. Germline V lookup: CDR1 LNHDA, CDR2 SQIVND (reference sequence). The CDR3 covers 14 residues. This CDR3 reads CASRWRGVSDTQYF. For the CDR3, the DNA is TGTGCCAGTAGGTGGCGGGGGGTATCAGATACGCAGTATTTT.

The chain joins TRBV12-3 or TRBV12-4 to TRBJ1-4, with no clear D. CDR3 length: 13 amino acids. Trimming removed 8 bases at V and 3 bases at J, with 10 bases between. The CDR3 bases are TGTGCCAGCTCCCGGCCCCCTAATGAAAAACTGTTTTTT. Amino acids: CASSRPPNEKLFF.

Written as DNA, the CDR3 is TGTGCCACCAGCAGAGACCCCGACACCACGCACTACGAGCAGTACTTC. This translates into CATSRDPDTTHYEQYF. The V gene is TRBV15, the J gene TRBJ2-7; no clear D gene. The germline V and J ends were trimmed by 0 bases and 3 bases, with 15 bases remaining between them. The CDR3 totals 16 residues. CDR1 LNHNV and CDR2 YYDKDF come from the germline V gene (reference sequence).

V is TRBV12-3 or TRBV12-4 and J is TRBJ2-7; D gene uncertain. V lost 3 bases and J 5 bases, leaving 8 bases between the germline ends. CDR3 length: 12 amino acids. CDR3 sequence: CASSFAGDEQYF. CDR3 DNA sequence: TGTGCCAGCAGTTTTGCCGGCGACGAGCAGTACTTC.

The chain couples TRBV2 to TRBJ2-1; D may match TRBD1 or TRBD2 (6 bases each). The CDR3 extends over 12 amino acids. V lost 6 bases and J 7 bases, leaving 10 bases between the germline ends. Per germline, CDR1 SNHLY and CDR2 FYNNEI. Written as DNA, the CDR3 is TGTGCCAGCAGAGGAGGGGGGAATGAGCAGTTCTTC. This sequence encodes CASRGGGNEQFF. Using reference TRBV2 and TRBJ2-1 for the parts outside the CDR3, the full variable domain is EPEVTQTPSHQVTQMGQEVILRCVPISNHLYFYWYRQILGQKVEFLVSFYNNEISEKSEIFDDQFSVERPDGSNFTLKIRSTKLEDSAMYFCASRGGGNEQFFGPGTRLTVL.

The V gene is TRBV10-3, the J gene TRBJ2-5, with 10 positions matching TRBD2. CDR1 is ENHRY and CDR2 is SYGVKD in the germline V gene. The CDR3 loop spans 19 amino acids. Losses at the gene ends were 2 bases for V and 2 bases for J; bases not matched to a gene: 14. CDR3 bases: TGTGCCATCAGTGAGGGTAGGGCTAGCGGGGGCCAGACTCAAGAGACCCAGTACTTC. Its protein is CAISEGRASGGQTQETQYF.

The chain uses TRBV5-1 and TRBJ2-3; 10 bases fit TRBD1. The CDR3 has 18 amino acids. Germline CDR1 reads SGHRS; CDR2 reads YFSETQ. J lost 0 bases, V lost 0 bases, and 7 bases had no gene match. This chain's CDR3 is CASSLGTGGLSSTDTQYF. The CDR3 nucleotides are TGCGCCAGCAGCTTGGGGACAGGGGGTTTATCTAGCACAGATACGCAGTATTTT. The full variable domain, with the rest looked up from reference TRBV5-1 and TRBJ2-3, is KAGVTQTPRYLIKTRGQQVTLSCSPISGHRSVSWYQQTPGQGLQFLFEYFSETQRNKGNFPGRFSGRQFSNSRSEMNVSTLELGDSALYLCASSLGTGGLSSTDTQYFGPGTRLTVL.

The CDR3 protein is CASSKGGPRCNQPQHF. CDR3 DNA sequence: TGTGCCAGCAGCAAAGGCGGGCCGAGGTGCAATCAGCCCCAGCATTTT. The chain is built from TRBV21-1 and TRBJ1-5. TRBV21-1 has pseudogene status. The CDR3 runs to 16 residues.

The chain joins TRBV4-2 to TRBJ1-2, with D unclear. The V gene's germline CDR1 is LGHNA and CDR2 YNFKEQ. Trimming left V 6 bases short and J 6 bases short, with 17 bases between. This CDR3 spans 14 amino acids. The chain's CDR3 is CASRAGERADGYTF. The CDR3 DNA reads TGTGCCAGCAGGGCGGGAGAGCGAGCCGATGGCTACACCTTC.

The chain uses TRBV6-5 and TRBJ2-2, with unresolved D. The CDR3 sequence is 15 residues long. Trimming shortened V by 0 bases and J by 1 base, and 6 bases separated the two germline ends. Germline V CDR1 and CDR2: MNHEY, SVGAGI. CDR3 in amino acids: CASSYSVRNTGELFF. CDR3 in DNA: TGTGCCAGCAGTTACTCTGTACGGAACACCGGGGAGCTGTTTTTT.

The gene calls are TRBV25-1 and TRBJ1-1; 7 bases align to TRBD1. The CDR3 is 15 residues long. The V gene's germline CDR1 is MGHDK and CDR2 SYGVNS. V was clipped by 3 bases and J by 7 bases; unmatched bases: 11. CDR3 sequence: CASSDSTRGSNEAFF. DNA for the CDR3: TGTGCCAGCAGTGATTCAACCAGGGGGAGTAATGAAGCTTTCTTT.

The CDR3: CASRPDRGHGYTF. DNA for the CDR3: TGTGCCAGCAGGCCAGACAGGGGGCATGGCTACACCTTC. The rearrangement joins TRBV11-2 to TRBJ1-2; 10 nucleotides align to TRBD1. The CDR3 totals 13 residues. Germline lookup yields CDR1 SGHAT and CDR2 FQNNGV. V lost 6 bases to trimming and J lost 6 bases; unmatched junction nucleotides: 4.

As DNA, the CDR3 is TGTGCCAGCAGCCCCGGGACTAGCGGGCTCACCGGGGAGCTGTTTTTT. Amino acid sequence: CASSPGTSGLTGELFF. This sequence joins TRBV3-1 (or the pseudogene TRBV3-2) and TRBJ2-2, with 12 bases lining up with TRBD2. Germline trimming cut 4 bases from V and 4 bases from J; bases unmatched to any gene: 4. The CDR3 has 16 residues. Per germline, CDR1 LGHDT and CDR2 YNNKEL (reference sequence).

The chain carries TRBV6-2 or TRBV6-3 and TRBJ1-2, with 7 bases lining up with TRBD1. Germline values: CDR1 MNHEY, CDR2 SVGEGT. J lost 7 bases, V lost 5 bases, and 13 bases had no gene match. The CDR3 totals 15 residues. The CDR3 region is CASSNPLQGLVGYTF. The CDR3 DNA reads as TGTGCCAGCAGTAACCCCTTACAGGGGCTGGTTGGCTACACCTTC.